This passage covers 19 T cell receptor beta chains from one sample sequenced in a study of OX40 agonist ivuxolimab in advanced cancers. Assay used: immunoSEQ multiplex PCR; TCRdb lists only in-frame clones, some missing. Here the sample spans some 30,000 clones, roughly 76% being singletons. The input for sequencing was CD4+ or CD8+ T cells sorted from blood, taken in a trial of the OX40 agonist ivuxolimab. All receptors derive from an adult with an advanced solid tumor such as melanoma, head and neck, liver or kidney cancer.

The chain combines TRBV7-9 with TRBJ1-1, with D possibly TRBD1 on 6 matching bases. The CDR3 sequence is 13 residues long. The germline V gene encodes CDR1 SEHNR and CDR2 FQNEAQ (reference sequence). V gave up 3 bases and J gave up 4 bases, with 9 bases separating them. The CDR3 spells CASSLQGFTEAFF. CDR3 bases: TGTGCCAGCAGCTTGCAGGGGTTCACTGAAGCTTTCTTT.

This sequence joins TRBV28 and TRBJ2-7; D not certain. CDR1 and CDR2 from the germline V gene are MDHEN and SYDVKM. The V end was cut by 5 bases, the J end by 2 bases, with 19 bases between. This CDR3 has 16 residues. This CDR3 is CASSPLPIPGTYEQYF. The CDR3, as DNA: TGTGCCAGCAGTCCCCTCCCTATACCAGGCACCTACGAGCAGTACTTC. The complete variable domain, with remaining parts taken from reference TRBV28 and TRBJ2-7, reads DVKVTQSSRYLVKRTGEKVFLECVQDMDHENMFWYRQDPGLGLRLIYFSYDVKMKEKGDIPEGYSVSREKKERFSLILESASTNQTSMYLCASSPLPIPGTYEQYFGPGTRLTVT.

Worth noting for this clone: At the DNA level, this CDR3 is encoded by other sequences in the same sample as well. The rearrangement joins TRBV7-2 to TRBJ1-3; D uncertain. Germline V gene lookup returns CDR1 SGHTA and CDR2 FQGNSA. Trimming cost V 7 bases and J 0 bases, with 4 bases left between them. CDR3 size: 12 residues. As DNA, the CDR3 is TGTGCCAGCAAAGGCTCTGGAAACACCATATATTTT. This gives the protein CASKGSGNTIYF.

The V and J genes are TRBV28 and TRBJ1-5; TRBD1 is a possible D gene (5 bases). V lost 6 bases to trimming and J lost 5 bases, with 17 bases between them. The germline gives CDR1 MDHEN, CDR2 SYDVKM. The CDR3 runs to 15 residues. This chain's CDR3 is CASSQSGRGYQPQHF. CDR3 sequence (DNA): TGTGCCAGCAGCCAAAGCGGGAGGGGATATCAGCCCCAGCATTTT.

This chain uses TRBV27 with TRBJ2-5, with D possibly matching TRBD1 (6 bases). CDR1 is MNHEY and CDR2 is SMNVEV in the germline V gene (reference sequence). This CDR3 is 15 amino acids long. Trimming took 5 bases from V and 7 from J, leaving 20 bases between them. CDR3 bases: TGTGCCAGCAGTCTGGATCAGGGGTCGCTGGGGACCCAGTACTTC. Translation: CASSLDQGSLGTQYF.

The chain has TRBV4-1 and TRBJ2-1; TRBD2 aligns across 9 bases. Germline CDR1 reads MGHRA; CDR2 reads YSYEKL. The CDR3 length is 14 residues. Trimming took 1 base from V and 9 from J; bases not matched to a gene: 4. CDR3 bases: TGCGCCAGCAGCCAAGTTTTTAGCGGGGGTGAGCAGTTCTTC. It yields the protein CASSQVFSGGEQFF.

In DNA, the CDR3 is TGTGCCAGCAGTTTCGGACAGGGAAGAAATAATTCACCCCTCCACTTT. It yields the protein CASSFGQGRNNSPLHF. The chain carries TRBV6-5 and TRBJ1-6, with 8 nucleotides matching TRBD1. Germline V gene lookup returns CDR1 MNHEY and CDR2 SVGAGI. There are 16 residues in the CDR3. The J segment lost 5 bases and the V segment lost 4 bases, leaving 7 bases of the junction unmatched.

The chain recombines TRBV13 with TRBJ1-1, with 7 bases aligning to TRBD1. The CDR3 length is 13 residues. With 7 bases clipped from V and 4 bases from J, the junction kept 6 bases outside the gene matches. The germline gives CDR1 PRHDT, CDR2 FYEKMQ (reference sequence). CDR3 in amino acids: CASNRQGSTEAFF. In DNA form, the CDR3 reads TGTGCCAGCAACCGACAGGGTAGCACTGAAGCTTTCTTT.

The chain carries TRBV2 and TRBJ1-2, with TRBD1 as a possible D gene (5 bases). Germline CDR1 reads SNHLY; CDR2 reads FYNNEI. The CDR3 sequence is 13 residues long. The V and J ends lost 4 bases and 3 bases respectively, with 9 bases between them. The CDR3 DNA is TGTGCCAGCAGTGTGGGCAGGGACTATGGCTACACCTTC. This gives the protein CASSVGRDYGYTF.

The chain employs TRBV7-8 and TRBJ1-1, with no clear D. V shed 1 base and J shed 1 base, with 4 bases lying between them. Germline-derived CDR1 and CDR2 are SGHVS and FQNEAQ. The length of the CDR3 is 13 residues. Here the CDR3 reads CASSLGWNTEAFF. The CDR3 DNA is TGTGCCAGCAGCTTAGGGTGGAACACTGAAGCTTTCTTT.

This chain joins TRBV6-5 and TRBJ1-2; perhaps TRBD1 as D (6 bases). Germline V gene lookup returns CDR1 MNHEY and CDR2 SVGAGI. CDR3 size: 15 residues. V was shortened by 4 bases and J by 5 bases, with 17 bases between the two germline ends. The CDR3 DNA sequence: TGTGCCAGCAGTTCGGCACAGGGAGTCCAATATGGCTACACCTTC. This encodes CASSSAQGVQYGYTF.

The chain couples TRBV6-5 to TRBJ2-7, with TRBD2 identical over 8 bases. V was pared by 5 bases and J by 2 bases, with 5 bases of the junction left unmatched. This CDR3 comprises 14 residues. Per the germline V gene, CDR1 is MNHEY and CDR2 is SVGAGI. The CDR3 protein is CASSVAGLTYEQYF. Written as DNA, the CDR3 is TGTGCCAGCAGTGTAGCGGGGTTAACCTACGAGCAGTACTTC.

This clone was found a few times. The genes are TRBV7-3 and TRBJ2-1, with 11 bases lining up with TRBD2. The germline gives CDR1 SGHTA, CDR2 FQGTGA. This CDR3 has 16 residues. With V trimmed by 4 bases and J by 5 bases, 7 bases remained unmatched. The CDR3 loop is CASSSRPGLADNEQFF. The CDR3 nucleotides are TGTGCCAGCAGCTCCCGCCCGGGACTAGCGGACAATGAGCAGTTCTTC.

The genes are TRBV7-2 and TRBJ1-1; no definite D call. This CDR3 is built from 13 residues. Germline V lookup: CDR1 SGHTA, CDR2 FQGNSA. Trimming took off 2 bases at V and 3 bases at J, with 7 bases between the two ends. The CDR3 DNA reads TGTGCCAGCAGCTTACGGACGGACACTGAAGCTTTCTTT. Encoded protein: CASSLRTDTEAFF.

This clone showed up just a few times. CDR3 in amino acids: CASSGQGAGFF. The CDR3 DNA sequence: TGTGCCAGCAGTGGACAGGGGGCGGGTTTCTTT. The genes are TRBV6-5 and TRBJ1-1; TRBD1 matches at 11 bases. Germline V gene data show CDR1 as MNHEY and CDR2 as SVGAGI. The CDR3 loop spans 11 amino acids. V shed 5 bases and J 13 bases; nucleotides not matched to a gene: 3.

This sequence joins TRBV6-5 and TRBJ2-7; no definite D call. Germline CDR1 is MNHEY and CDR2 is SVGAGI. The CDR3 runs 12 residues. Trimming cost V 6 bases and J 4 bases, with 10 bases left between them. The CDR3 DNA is TGTGCCAGCAGAACTAATCGGTACGAGCAGTACTTC. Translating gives CASRTNRYEQYF.

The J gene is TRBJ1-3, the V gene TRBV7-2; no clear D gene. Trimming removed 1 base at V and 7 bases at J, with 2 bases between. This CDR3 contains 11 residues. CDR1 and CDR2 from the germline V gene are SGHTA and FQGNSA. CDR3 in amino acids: CASSLVNTIYF. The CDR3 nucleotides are TGTGCCAGCAGCTTAGTTAACACCATATATTTT.

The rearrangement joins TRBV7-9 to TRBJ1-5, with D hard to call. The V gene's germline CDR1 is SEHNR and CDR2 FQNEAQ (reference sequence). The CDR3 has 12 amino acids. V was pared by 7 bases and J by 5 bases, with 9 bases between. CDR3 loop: CASTHLDQPQHF. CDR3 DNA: TGTGCCAGCACCCACCTTGATCAGCCCCAGCATTTT.

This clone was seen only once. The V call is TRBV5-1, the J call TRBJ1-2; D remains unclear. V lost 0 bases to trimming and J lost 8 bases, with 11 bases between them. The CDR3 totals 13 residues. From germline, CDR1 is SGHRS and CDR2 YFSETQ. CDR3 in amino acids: CASSLGEGYGYTF. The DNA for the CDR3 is TGCGCCAGCAGCTTGGGTGAGGGCTACGGCTACACCTTC.